This record concerns one T cell receptor beta chain sequence. Per the original methods: The authors estimated nucleated cell counts from reference gene primer amplification. Some clones are missing from TCRdb's copy, which holds only in-frame ones; the method was immunoSEQ multiplex PCR. The DNA gave D and trimming, while V, J and clone size come from that table. The repertoire holds about 170,000 clones, with around 83% as singletons. The sample comes from a study of blood T cell repertoires in COVID-19. As for the study in general: Samples taken during acute and convalescent COVID-19 were collected in the United States, Italy and Spain. From T cells, B-cell-depleted T cells, or PBMCs came the material, which was cDNA or gDNA.

Participants were aged about 18 to 100 years from around 25 US areas. The germline V gene encodes CDR1 SGHVS and CDR2 FQNEAQ. V was trimmed by 5 bases and J by 8 bases, leaving 15 bases between them. There are 13 residues in the CDR3. This receptor was taken from a woman between 45 and 60 years old in a cohort exposed to, infected with or recovered from COVID-19 (not recorded which). This chain joins TRBV7-8 and TRBJ1-1; D remains ambiguous. The sample was PBMCs or T cells enriched from blood (not recorded which). DNA of the CDR3: TGTGCCAGCAGCCGCGTAGGAGGACTCGAAGCTTTCTTT. It yields the protein CASSRVGGLEAFF.